Here is one T cell receptor beta chain with its context. What it recognizes is unknown. Clones were sequenced by immunoSEQ multiplex PCR, and TCRdb holds only the in-frame ones, with some missing. Among 75,000 to 100,000 clones, approximately 90% were seen once, and the ten largest hold approximately 0.69%. This record comes from a study of OX40 agonist ivuxolimab in advanced cancers. As for the study in general: Each patient was given ivuxolimab into a vein every 2 weeks, at 0.01 to 10 mg/kg. One patient with hepatocellular carcinoma and two with cutaneous melanoma, three in all, had partial responses. Overall study results and limits: At doses 0.1 to 3.0 mg/kg, CD4+ and CD8+ clones expanded.

The CDR3 extends over 16 amino acids. V was clipped by 5 bases and J by 7 bases; unmatched bases: 12. Looked up from germline, CDR1 is MDHEN and CDR2 is SYDVKM. This sequence joins TRBV28 and TRBJ2-7, with 12 positions matching TRBD1. This specimen consisted of CD4+ or CD8+ T cells sorted from blood, obtained in a trial of the OX40 agonist ivuxolimab. This TCR came from an adult with an advanced solid tumor such as melanoma, head and neck, liver or kidney cancer. In DNA form, the CDR3 reads TGTGCCAGCAGTCCCCCCGTGGGACAGGGGGCGGGGGAGCAGTACTTC. Translating it yields CASSPPVGQGAGEQYF.